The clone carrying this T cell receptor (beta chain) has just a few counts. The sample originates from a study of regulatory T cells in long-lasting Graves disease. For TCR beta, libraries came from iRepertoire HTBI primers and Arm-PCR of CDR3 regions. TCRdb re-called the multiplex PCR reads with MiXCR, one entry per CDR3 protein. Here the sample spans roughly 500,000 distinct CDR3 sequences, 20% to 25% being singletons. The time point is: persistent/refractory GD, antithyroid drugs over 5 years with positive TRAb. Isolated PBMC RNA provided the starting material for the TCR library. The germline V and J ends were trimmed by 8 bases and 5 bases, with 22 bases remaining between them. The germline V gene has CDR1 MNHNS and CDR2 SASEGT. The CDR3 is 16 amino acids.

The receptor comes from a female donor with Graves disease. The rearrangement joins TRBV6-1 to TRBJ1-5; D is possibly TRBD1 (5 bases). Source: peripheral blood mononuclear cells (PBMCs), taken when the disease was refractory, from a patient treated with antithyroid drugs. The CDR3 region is CASRSGWAEGHQPQHF. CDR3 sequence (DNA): TGTGCCAGCCGCTCGGGATGGGCGGAGGGGCATCAGCCCCAGCATTTT.